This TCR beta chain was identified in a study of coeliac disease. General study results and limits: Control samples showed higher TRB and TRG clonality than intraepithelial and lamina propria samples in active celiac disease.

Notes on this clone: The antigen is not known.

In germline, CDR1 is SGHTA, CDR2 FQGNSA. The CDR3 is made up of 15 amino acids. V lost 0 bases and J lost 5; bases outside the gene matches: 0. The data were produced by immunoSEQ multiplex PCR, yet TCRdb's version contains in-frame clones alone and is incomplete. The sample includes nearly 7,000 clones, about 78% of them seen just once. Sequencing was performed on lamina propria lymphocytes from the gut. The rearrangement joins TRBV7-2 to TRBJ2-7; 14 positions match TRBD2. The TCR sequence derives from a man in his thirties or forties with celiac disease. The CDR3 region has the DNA TGTGCCAGCAGCTTAGCGGGACTAGCGGGAGACGAGCAGTACTTC. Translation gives CASSLAGLAGDEQYF.